The following is a T cell receptor beta chain sequence with its context. What it binds is not known. Prior autoimmune disease or systemic immunosuppression barred patients. Drawing of blood for sampling happened at baseline, at cycle 4 day 1, and at cycle 7 day 1. Germline lookup yields CDR1 SGHTS and CDR2 YDEGEE. CDR3 length equals 12 residues. Trimming left V 4 bases short and J 1 base short, with 5 bases between. Here immunoSEQ multiplex PCR was the method, and the copy in TCRdb shows in-frame clones only, minus some. The repertoire holds around 20,000 clones, more than 65% seen once, with 8.5% to 10% in the top ten. The data stem from a study of OX40 agonist ivuxolimab in advanced cancers. General observations from the study: Among patients with partial responses at 0.1-3.0 mg/kg, clonal expansion was among the lowest. Some patients who did not respond also had low normalized T-cell clonal expansion.

This TCR was sampled from an adult with an advanced solid tumor such as melanoma, head and neck, liver or kidney cancer. The sequences come from CD4+ or CD8+ T cells sorted from blood, collected in a trial of the OX40 agonist ivuxolimab. The chain recombines TRBV5-8 with TRBJ1-1, with D uncertain. CDR3 bases: TGTGCCAGCAGCCATGAGAACACTGAAGCTTTCTTT. Translation: CASSHENTEAFF.